This T cell receptor (beta chain) was recorded in a study of T cells after yellow fever vaccination. This clonotype was observed at least ten times. By 5'RACE template switching, TCR cDNA was produced, with a universal primer site and UMIs added in the process. Each CDR3 protein is one row after TCRdb ran MiXCR on the 5' RACE reads. The sample consists of some 260,000 distinct CDR3 sequences, about 5% of them appearing once. The CDR3 extends over 13 amino acids. V was clipped by 5 bases and J by 4 bases, with 11 bases between them. Germline CDR1 and CDR2: LGHNA and YSLEER. This chain connects TRBV4-3 to TRBJ2-5, with a tentative D call TRBD1 (5 bases). The clonotype originates from a man between 18 and 29 years old who received the YFV17D yellow fever vaccine. Sample: CD4+ T cells sorted from PBMCs, taken on the day of the yellow fever booster vaccination. The CDR3 protein is CASSWGGRETQYF. CDR3 coding DNA: TGCGCCAGCAGCTGGGGCGGACGAGAGACCCAGTACTTC.